The entry below gives a single TCR beta chain sequence along with its context. What it binds is unknown. Produced via immunoSEQ multiplex PCR; TCRdb's table is partial and in-frame only. The sample contains a few hundred thousand clones, under 75% of which appear only once. The germline V gene has CDR1 SNHLY and CDR2 FYNNEI. This CDR3 has 14 residues. V was shortened by 8 bases and J by 4 bases, with 17 bases between the two germline ends. This sample is drawn from a study of cytotoxic CD8 clonotypes in ibrutinib-treated CLL. Regarding the study as a whole: For progressing versus sustained-remission patients, sampling times were not the same.

The starting material was PBMCs, obtained after 24 months of ibrutinib treatment. The sequence derives from a human donor with chronic lymphocytic leukemia. V and J are TRBV2 and TRBJ2-5; D assignment may be TRBD1 or TRBD2 (6 bases each). The CDR3 protein is CASRGTYLIETQYF. The CDR3 DNA reads TGTGCCAGCCGCGGGACATACCTCATAGAGACCCAGTACTTC.